The 22 T cell receptor beta chains below were found in one sample sequenced in a study of cytomegalovirus exposure and HLA in healthy donors. PCR employed 60 Vbeta and 13 Jbeta primers. TCRdb's table, derived via immunoSEQ multiplex PCR, lists solely in-frame clones and lacks some. The sample yields some 70,000 clones, approximately 72% seen once. The specimen sequenced was PBMCs. The source is a woman in her 30s in good health and CMV-seronegative.

The chain combines TRBV30 with TRBJ1-5, with TRBD1 matching 11 bases. Germline V gene data show CDR1 as GTSNPN and CDR2 as SVGIG (reference sequence). CDR3 length: 13 residues. Losses at the gene ends were 5 bases for V and 11 bases for J; bases not matched to a gene: 8. CDR3 in DNA: TGTGCCTGGGGAGGGACAGGGGGGATGGCCCAGCATTTT. Protein: CAWGGTGGMAQHF.

The chain carries TRBV5-1 and TRBJ1-1; D perhaps matches TRBD1 (6 bases). There are 16 residues in the CDR3. CDR1 and CDR2 from the germline V gene are SGHRS and YFSETQ. V lost 7 bases and J 6 bases, leaving 25 bases between the germline ends. The CDR3 protein is CASRYLGATESPEAFF. The CDR3 coding sequence is TGCGCCAGCCGGTATCTGGGGGCGACCGAATCCCCTGAAGCTTTCTTT.

The J gene is TRBJ1-1, the V gene TRBV28, with a possible D match to TRBD1 (5 bases). V was pared by 5 bases and J by 5 bases, with 21 bases between. The CDR3 runs to 16 residues. The germline CDR1 and CDR2 sequences are MDHEN and SYDVKM. CDR3 DNA sequence: TGTGCCAGCAGTAGCGGGAGCAGGGTCGGGGGGACTGAAGCTTTCTTT. Translated, it gives CASSSGSRVGGTEAFF.

The chain employs TRBV9 and TRBJ1-5, with a possible D match to TRBD1 (6 bases). Germline values: CDR1 SGDLS, CDR2 YYNGEE. The CDR3 is 17 amino acids. V lost 1 base, J lost 6 bases, and 20 bases lay in between. The CDR3 DNA reads TGTGCCAGCAGCGTAAAGGGGGACGGTCGTTATCGTCAGCCCCAGCATTTT. Its protein is CASSVKGDGRYRQPQHF. Together with reference TRBV9 and TRBJ1-5, the CDR3 gives the full variable domain: DSGVTQTPKHLITATGQRVTLRCSPRSGDLSVYWYQQSLDQGLQFLIQYYNGEERAKGNILERFSAQQFPDLHSELNLSSLELGDSALYFCASSVKGDGRYRQPQHFGDGTRLSIL.

This rearrangement joins TRBV19 to TRBJ1-1; D not resolved. Germline V gives CDR1 LNHDA, CDR2 SQIVND (reference sequence). The CDR3 contains 13 residues. V lost 6 bases, J lost 1 base, and 9 bases lay in between. CDR3 in amino acids: CASRRSPNTEAFF. The CDR3 nucleotides are TGTGCCAGTAGGAGGAGCCCGAACACTGAAGCTTTCTTT.

The rearrangement joins TRBV18 to TRBJ2-7; 9 positions match TRBD1. The ends lost 3 bases at V and 4 bases at J; junction bases unmatched: 7. Looked up from germline, CDR1 is KGHSH and CDR2 is LQKENI. The CDR3 length is 15 residues. Here the CDR3 reads CASSPGGTGFYEQYF. CDR3 DNA: TGTGCCAGCTCACCGGGGGGGACAGGGTTTTACGAGCAGTACTTC.

V usage is TRBV9 and J usage is TRBJ1-2, with TRBD1 identical over 10 bases. Germline V gene sequence: CDR1 SGDLS, CDR2 YYNGEE. V lost 0 bases to trimming and J lost 4 bases; unmatched junction nucleotides: 9. The CDR3 covers 17 residues. Here the CDR3 reads CASSVAASGTGAYGYTF. For the CDR3, the DNA is TGTGCCAGCAGCGTAGCGGCCTCAGGGACAGGGGCCTATGGCTACACCTTC. Full variable domain (outside the CDR3, taken from reference TRBV9 and TRBJ1-2): DSGVTQTPKHLITATGQRVTLRCSPRSGDLSVYWYQQSLDQGLQFLIQYYNGEERAKGNILERFSAQQFPDLHSELNLSSLELGDSALYFCASSVAASGTGAYGYTFGSGTRLTVV.

V usage is TRBV2 and J usage is TRBJ2-5; TRBD2 aligns across 9 bases. This CDR3 is built from 18 residues. Germline CDR1 and CDR2: SNHLY and FYNNEI. V gave up 3 bases and J gave up 3 bases; unmatched junction bases: 14. As DNA, the CDR3 is TGTGCCAGCAGTGACTCTCCCTGGCAGCGGGGGGCGAAAGAGACCCAGTACTTC. Protein sequence: CASSDSPWQRGAKETQYF.

J is TRBJ1-2 and V is TRBV4-1; possible D gene TRBD1, 5 bases. The CDR3 totals 17 residues. Germline values: CDR1 MGHRA, CDR2 YSYEKL. Trimming stripped 1 base from V and 4 bases from J, with 19 bases between. CDR3 amino acids: CASSQVRLDMTFYGYTF. The CDR3 bases are TGCGCCAGCAGCCAAGTGAGGCTGGACATGACCTTCTATGGCTACACCTTC.

The V and J genes are TRBV7-8 and TRBJ2-3, with 8 nucleotides matching TRBD1. V shed 4 bases and J 1 base; nucleotides not matched to a gene: 7. The CDR3 totals 16 residues. CDR1 and CDR2 from the germline V gene are SGHVS and FQNEAQ. The CDR3 spells CASSSRTGRGTDTQYF. The CDR3 nucleotides read TGTGCCAGCAGCTCCCGGACAGGGCGCGGCACAGATACGCAGTATTTT.

This clone has more than one count but fewer than ten. CDR3 residues: CAWSVAGFGEQYF. For the CDR3, the DNA is TGTGCCTGGAGTGTTGCAGGGTTCGGCGAGCAGTACTTC. The chain employs TRBV30 and TRBJ2-7, with D perhaps TRBD1 (5 bases). V was shortened by 0 bases and J by 6 bases, with 12 bases between the two germline ends. This CDR3 region has 13 residues. Germline CDR1 GTSNPN, CDR2 SVGIG (reference sequence).

This CDR3 reads CASSLIRTDVPYEQYF. In nucleotides, the CDR3 is TGTGCCAGCAGCCTAATCCGGACAGACGTCCCCTACGAGCAGTACTTC. This chain uses TRBV4-2 with TRBJ2-5, with D perhaps matching TRBD1 (6 bases). The J call may be mistaken, given a closer DNA end match to TRBJ2-7. Germline V CDR1 and CDR2: LGHNA, YNFKEQ. The CDR3 runs 16 residues.

This clone was counted only a few times. This chain joins TRBV6-5 and TRBJ2-1; D remains ambiguous. Germline V gives CDR1 MNHEY, CDR2 SVGAGI. The CDR3 runs 15 residues. V shed 4 bases and J shed 3 bases, with 13 bases lying between them. This CDR3 reads CASSSTAESYNEQFF. The CDR3 bases are TGTGCCAGCAGTTCCACGGCGGAGAGCTACAATGAGCAGTTCTTC.

The V gene is TRBV30, the J gene TRBJ1-3; 7 bases line up with TRBD1. Trimming removed 2 bases from V and 4 bases from J; junction bases left unmatched: 8. Germline loops: CDR1 GTSNPN, CDR2 SVGIG (reference sequence). The CDR3 is made up of 15 amino acids. The CDR3 DNA is TGTGCCTGGAGTCCCTGGACAGGAGCGGGAAACACCATATATTTT. Protein: CAWSPWTGAGNTIYF.

This clone was found a few times. V usage is TRBV6-1 and J usage is TRBJ1-2; TRBD1 is a possible D gene (5 bases). V dropped 2 bases and J dropped 7 bases, with 11 bases sitting between them. From germline, CDR1 is MNHNS and CDR2 SASEGT. This CDR3 has 13 amino acids. CDR3 in amino acids: CASSESRGFGYTF. The CDR3 bases are TGTGCCAGCAGTGAATCTCGGGGGTTTGGCTACACCTTC.

This chain uses TRBV5-1 with TRBJ1-1; a weak D match, TRBD1 (6 bases). Germline V gene data show CDR1 as SGHRS and CDR2 as YFSETQ. The CDR3 contains 14 residues. Trimming cost V 4 bases and J 4 bases, with 14 bases left between them. CDR3 loop: CASSPGGGPTEAFF. The DNA of the CDR3 is TGCGCCAGCAGCCCCGGGGGGGGGCCCACTGAAGCTTTCTTT.

The chain uses TRBV7-8 and TRBJ1-3; 11 bases agree with TRBD1. V was clipped by 5 bases and J by 4 bases; unmatched bases: 4. The germline V gene encodes CDR1 SGHVS and CDR2 FQNEAQ. The CDR3 runs to 15 residues. The chain's CDR3 is CASSPDRGPGNTIYF. CDR3 nucleotide sequence: TGTGCCAGCAGCCCGGACAGGGGGCCAGGAAACACCATATATTTT.

This clone was observed a handful of times. This chain links TRBV7-8 with TRBJ2-5; perhaps TRBD1 as D (6 bases). CDR1 and CDR2 from the germline V gene are SGHVS and FQNEAQ. The V and J ends lost 4 bases and 5 bases respectively, with 14 bases between them. This CDR3 has 14 amino acids. The CDR3 loop reads CASSSTRGIETQYF. CDR3 sequence (DNA): TGTGCCAGCAGCTCGACCAGGGGAATCGAGACCCAGTACTTC.

The chain employs TRBV9 and TRBJ1-4; TRBD1 might be the D (5 bases). Germline CDR1 reads SGDLS; CDR2 reads YYNGEE. The V end was cut by 4 bases, the J end by 5 bases, with 15 bases between. There are 15 residues in the CDR3. The CDR3 region is CASSFFGGANEKLFF. CDR3 nucleotides: TGTGCCAGCAGCTTTTTCGGGGGAGCAAATGAAAAACTGTTTTTT. Full variable domain (missing parts from reference TRBV9 and TRBJ1-4): DSGVTQTPKHLITATGQRVTLRCSPRSGDLSVYWYQQSLDQGLQFLIQYYNGEERAKGNILERFSAQQFPDLHSELNLSSLELGDSALYFCASSFFGGANEKLFFGSGTQLSVL.

This chain connects TRBV4-3 to TRBJ2-7; D may be TRBD1 (6 bases). Germline V gene data show CDR1 as LGHNA and CDR2 as YSLEER. Trimming left V 3 bases short and J 2 bases short, with 17 bases between. CDR3 size: 16 residues. In DNA, the CDR3 is TGCGCCAGCAGCCATTCACAGACAGGAGAGGCCTACGAGCAGTACTTC. Its translation is CASSHSQTGEAYEQYF.

CDR3 in DNA: TGTGCCAGCAGGGAGGGAAACACCATATATTTT. Amino acid sequence: CASREGNTIYF. V usage is TRBV27 and J usage is TRBJ1-3, with D unresolved. Trimming took 6 bases from V and 4 from J, leaving 4 bases between them. Germline CDR1 reads MNHEY; CDR2 reads SMNVEV (reference sequence). The CDR3 is 11 amino acids.

V usage is TRBV5-1 and J usage is TRBJ1-5, with TRBD1 matching 7 bases. Germline values: CDR1 SGHRS, CDR2 YFSETQ. Trimming removed 4 bases from V and 3 bases from J; junction bases left unmatched: 4. The CDR3 has 14 residues. The CDR3: CASSPGTANQPQHF. The CDR3 DNA follows: TGCGCCAGCAGCCCTGGGACAGCCAATCAGCCCCAGCATTTT.